These 10 T cell receptor beta chains were sequenced from one sample in a study of early stage breast cancer tumors. Data came from immunoSEQ multiplex PCR; TCRdb stores just in-frame clones and leaves some out. This table has roughly 21,000 clones, about 76% appearing once. The specimen sequenced was blood. These receptors originate from a person aged 55 to 69 with breast cancer.

The chain recombines TRBV7-6 with TRBJ1-6, with D possibly TRBD1 on 5 matching bases. The CDR3 length is 15 residues. The V gene's germline CDR1 is SGHVS and CDR2 FNYEAQ. The germline V and J ends were trimmed by 4 bases and 6 bases, with 13 bases remaining between them. CDR3 bases: TGTGCCAGCAGCTCACGGGACGGCCCTAATTCACCCCTCCACTTT. It is translated as CASSSRDGPNSPLHF.

The J gene is TRBJ2-2, the V gene TRBV5-4; 7 bases are shared with TRBD1. The germline V gene encodes CDR1 SGHNT and CDR2 YYREEE (reference sequence). This CDR3 has 16 residues. Trimming cost V 3 bases and J 6 bases; bases outside gene matches: 11. DNA of the CDR3: TGTGCCAGCAGCTCCCCGGGGACAGACGGCGCCGGGGAGCTGTTTTTT. It yields the protein CASSSPGTDGAGELFF.

The chain combines TRBV6-1 with TRBJ2-1; D not resolved. The germline V and J ends were trimmed by 7 bases and 8 bases, with 9 bases remaining between them. The CDR3 covers 11 residues. Germline CDR1 is MNHNS and CDR2 is SASEGT. The DNA for the CDR3 is TGTGCCAGCACCCAACGAGATGAGCAGTTCTTC. Residues: CASTQRDEQFF.

In DNA, the CDR3 is TGTGCCAGTAGTACCAGACAGGGAAACTACGAGCAGTACTTC. It specifies CASSTRQGNYEQYF. The chain carries TRBV19 and TRBJ2-7, with 7 positions matching TRBD1. The CDR3 length is 14 residues. CDR1 is LNHDA, CDR2 SQIVND, per germline (reference sequence). After removal of 4 bases from V and 3 bases from J, the junction contained 6 bases not matched to a gene.

This clone was seen once. Here the CDR3 reads CASSLVEDRDYEQYF. In nucleotides, the CDR3 is TGTGCCAGCAGCTTGGTGGAGGACAGGGATTACGAGCAGTACTTC. This rearrangement joins TRBV5-7 to TRBJ2-7; 8 bases line up with TRBD1. TRBV5-7 is sorted into the ORF group, with uncertain function. The V gene end was trimmed by 0 bases and the J gene end by 4 bases; junction bases not matched to a gene: 6. CDR3 length: 15 residues.

The genes are TRBV11-3 and TRBJ2-7, with 13 bases fitting TRBD2. This CDR3 comprises 18 residues. The V segment lost 2 bases and the J segment 3 bases; nucleotides outside the gene matches: 10. Germline-derived CDR1 and CDR2 are SGHNT and YENEEA. The CDR3 DNA is TGTGCCAGCAGCTTACCCTTCCGACTAGCGGGAGGCAACTACGAGCAGTACTTC. Translation gives CASSLPFRLAGGNYEQYF.

This rearrangement joins TRBV2 to TRBJ2-1, with D unresolved. The CDR3 contains 12 residues. Trimming took 4 bases from V and 4 from J, leaving 5 bases between them. Per the germline V gene, CDR1 is SNHLY and CDR2 is FYNNEI. In DNA form, the CDR3 reads TGTGCCAGCAGTGTGGGGTACAATGAGCAGTTCTTC. Encoded protein: CASSVGYNEQFF. Full variable domain (outside the CDR3, taken from reference TRBV2 and TRBJ2-1): EPEVTQTPSHQVTQMGQEVILRCVPISNHLYFYWYRQILGQKVEFLVSFYNNEISEKSEIFDDQFSVERPDGSNFTLKIRSTKLEDSAMYFCASSVGYNEQFFGPGTRLTVL.

The chain couples TRBV14 to TRBJ2-1; D is ambiguous. The CDR3 runs 14 residues. V was clipped by 1 base and J by 7 bases, with 11 bases between them. Looked up from germline, CDR1 is SGHDN and CDR2 is FVKESK. The CDR3 region has the DNA TGTGCCAGCAGCCAAGTTCTGGGGATGAATGAGCAGTTCTTC. It yields the protein CASSQVLGMNEQFF. The complete variable domain, with remaining parts taken from reference TRBV14 and TRBJ2-1, reads EAGVTQFPSHSVIEKGQTVTLRCDPISGHDNLYWYRRVMGKEIKFLLHFVKESKQDESGMPNNRFLAERTGGTYSTLKVQPAELEDSGVYFCASSQVLGMNEQFFGPGTRLTVL.

This chain uses TRBV10-1 with TRBJ2-5; D remains ambiguous. The germline V gene encodes CDR1 WNHNN and CDR2 SYGVQD (reference sequence). CDR3 length: 13 amino acids. V lost 4 bases and J lost 2, with 8 bases in between. The CDR3 nucleotides read TGCGCCAGCAGTGTCAGGATACAAGAGACCCAGTACTTC. It specifies CASSVRIQETQYF.

The V and J genes are TRBV11-3 and TRBJ2-3, with D perhaps matching TRBD2 (6 bases). The CDR3 covers 16 residues. The V gene lost 5 bases and the J gene lost 1 base, with 16 bases spanning the gap. Germline V CDR1 and CDR2: SGHNT, YENEEA. The CDR3 DNA follows: TGTGCCAGCAGCCTCGGGGGTCTTGGAGGCACAGATACGCAGTATTTT. Translating gives CASSLGGLGGTDTQYF.